This TCR beta chain was observed in a study of CD8+CD57+ T cells in acquired aplastic anemia. Study-wide background: Sorted CD4+ and CD8+ cells yielded approximately 3.4 ug of DNA on average.

Sequencing was done on patients that had shown CD8+CD57+ cell expansion by flow cytometry. The V gene lost 0 bases and the J gene lost 5 bases, with 15 bases spanning the gap. Germline V gene sequence: CDR1 DFQATT, CDR2 SNEGSKA (reference sequence). The CDR3 contains 15 residues. It was genomic DNA that served as the template for profiling TCR beta VDJ and CDR3. Using its own MiXCR run on the reads, TCRdb lists one record per CDR3 protein. Of 150,000 to 200,000 distinct CDR3 sequences detected, roughly 48% appear once; the ten largest clones hold approximately 3%. V is TRBV20-1 and J is TRBJ2-3; D ambiguous. The sequenced sample consisted of sorted CD4+, CD8+, or CD8+CD57+ T cells (not recorded which) from PBMCs. The receptor's source is a human donor with aplastic anemia. This chain's CDR3 is CSARDLTENGDTQYF. In DNA, the CDR3 is TGCAGTGCTAGAGATCTAACTGAAAACGGAGATACGCAGTATTTT.